This passage covers 27 T cell receptor beta chains from one sample sequenced in a study of beta chain features in type 1 diabetes. Notes on the study in general: TCRB CDR3s were moderately but significantly shorter in Type 1 diabetes patients in all four CD4+ subsets.

No antigen has been assigned to these receptors. Reverse transcription of all isolated RNA meant that expressed TCRB transcripts were sequenced. The protocol was immunoSEQ multiplex PCR, while the TCRdb copy is restricted to in-frame clones and leaves out a portion. The data show about 160,000 clones, with roughly 9% seen just once and about 0.75% held by the top ten. Sequences were obtained from central memory CD4+ T cells from blood. Receptors were obtained from a woman aged 30 to 39 with type 1 diabetes.

This clone was seen more than once but under ten times. The rearrangement links TRBV7-3 to TRBJ1-1; 10 bases fit TRBD1. V gave up 5 bases and J gave up 5 bases; unmatched junction bases: 8. The V gene's germline CDR1 is SGHTA and CDR2 FQGTGA. This CDR3 comprises 15 residues. The CDR3 spells CASSAHSDRGTEAFF. The DNA of the CDR3 is TGTGCCAGCAGCGCTCACTCGGACAGGGGGACTGAAGCTTTCTTT.

The rearrangement uses TRBV5-1 and TRBJ2-5, with D perhaps TRBD2 (6 bases). This CDR3 contains 15 residues. V lost 4 bases to trimming and J lost 1 base, with 14 bases between them. The germline CDR1 and CDR2 sequences are SGHRS and YFSETQ. This CDR3 is CASSPTGGSQETQYF. The CDR3 DNA is TGCGCCAGCAGCCCCACCGGAGGGTCCCAAGAGACCCAGTACTTC.

This clone was found a few times. DNA of the CDR3: TGTGCCAGCTCACCACCGTCGACGGGGGGCGAGCAGTACTTC. Translating it yields CASSPPSTGGEQYF. The chain uses TRBV18 and TRBJ2-7; the match to TRBD2 covers 7 bases. This CDR3 spans 14 amino acids. Germline assignment: CDR1 KGHSH and CDR2 LQKENI. J gave up 6 bases and V 0 bases, and 5 bases lay outside the gene matches.

The chain recombines TRBV28 with TRBJ1-2, with 7 bases aligning to TRBD1. V was pared by 1 base and J by 9 bases, with 11 bases of the junction left unmatched. The CDR3 is 15 residues long. Germline lookup yields CDR1 MDHEN and CDR2 SYDVKM. CDR3 residues: CASSLLQAGGGSYTF. For the CDR3, the DNA is TGTGCCAGCAGTTTATTACAGGCAGGGGGAGGAAGCTACACCTTC.

V gene TRBV9 combines with J gene TRBJ2-1, with 15 bases identical to TRBD2. CDR1 and CDR2 from the germline V gene are SGDLS and YYNGEE. The CDR3 sequence is 18 residues long. Germline trimming cut 0 bases from V and 3 bases from J; bases unmatched to any gene: 4. For the CDR3, the DNA is TGTGCCAGCAGCGTAGTATGGACTAGCGGGAGGGACTACAATGAGCAGTTCTTC. Its protein product is CASSVVWTSGRDYNEQFF.

This clone was recorded a few times. V gene TRBV11-2 combines with J gene TRBJ2-5, with 7 bases fitting TRBD1. CDR1 is SGHAT and CDR2 is FQNNGV in the germline V gene. The V segment lost 5 bases and the J segment 5 bases; nucleotides outside the gene matches: 5. The CDR3 runs to 13 residues. The CDR3 region has the DNA TGTGCCAGCAGCGTGACAGGGTCGGAGACCCAGTACTTC. It is translated as CASSVTGSETQYF.

The chain couples TRBV30 to TRBJ2-2, with TRBD1 as a possible D gene (6 bases). CDR3 length: 13 residues. Germline loops: CDR1 GTSNPN, CDR2 SVGIG (reference sequence). V lost 3 bases and J lost 6, with 11 bases in between. This CDR3 is CAWRPRQAGELFF. CDR3 nucleotide sequence: TGTGCCTGGAGACCACGACAGGCCGGGGAGCTGTTTTTT.

The chain links TRBV13 to TRBJ1-1; D is undetermined. The CDR3 length is 16 residues. Trimming cost V 6 bases and J 1 base, with 18 bases left between them. Germline V CDR1 and CDR2: PRHDT, FYEKMQ (reference sequence). The CDR3 nucleotides are TGTGCCAGCAGGGAAAATGGGGTCGCGGGGAACACTGAAGCTTTCTTT. This codes for CASRENGVAGNTEAFF. The variable domain in full, with the rest retrieved from reference TRBV13 and TRBJ1-1, is AAGVIQSPRHLIKEKRETATLKCYPIPRHDTVYWYQQGPGQDPQFLISFYEKMQSDKGSIPDRFSAQQFSDYHSELNMSSLELGDSALYFCASRENGVAGNTEAFFGQGTRLTVV.

With regard to this clone: Other DNA sequences in this specimen translate into the identical CDR3. The chain is built from TRBV7-6 and TRBJ1-1, with a tentative D call TRBD1 (5 bases). CDR3 size: 15 residues. The germline V gene has CDR1 SGHVS and CDR2 FNYEAQ. With 1 base removed from V and 3 bases from J, the gap between germline ends came to 12 bases. The CDR3 loop reads CASSLGQGGDTEAFF. CDR3 bases: TGTGCCAGCAGCTTAGGTCAGGGAGGGGACACTGAAGCTTTCTTT.

This clone was counted between two and nine times. This sequence joins TRBV6-5 and TRBJ1-2, with 8 nucleotides matching TRBD1. The CDR3 extends over 15 amino acids. CDR1 and CDR2 (germline): MNHEY, SVGAGI. V lost 6 bases and J lost 5; bases outside the gene matches: 11. The CDR3 nucleotides are TGTGCCAGCAGATCCCCTTCAGGGGGCGCATATGGCTACACCTTC. Translating gives CASRSPSGGAYGYTF.

This clone was found a few times. J is TRBJ2-7 and V is TRBV7-2; TRBD2 agrees at 12 bases. There are 15 residues in the CDR3. In germline, CDR1 is SGHTA, CDR2 FQGNSA. J was trimmed by 2 bases and V by 5 bases; bases with no gene match: 4. CDR3 in amino acids: CASSARLAGAYEQYF. The CDR3 region has the DNA TGTGCCAGCAGCGCACGACTAGCGGGAGCCTACGAGCAGTACTTC.

This clone was detected ten times or more. The chain uses TRBV7-9 and TRBJ1-1; D is unclear. Trimming pared 1 base from V and 8 bases from J, leaving 8 bases between. Germline CDR1 and CDR2: SEHNR and FQNEAQ (reference sequence). The CDR3 covers 12 residues. CDR3 sequence reads: CASSLGSGEAFF. Here the CDR3 DNA reads TGTGCCAGCAGCTTAGGATCAGGAGAAGCTTTCTTT.

J is TRBJ2-6 and V is TRBV7-3, with 8 bases identical to TRBD1. Germline V gene data show CDR1 as SGHTA and CDR2 as FQGTGA. The J segment lost 2 bases and the V segment lost 2 bases, leaving 11 bases of the junction unmatched. The CDR3 loop spans 19 amino acids. This chain's CDR3 is CASSLPHGQGLTGANVLTF. The CDR3 DNA follows: TGTGCCAGCAGCTTACCGCACGGACAGGGCTTAACTGGGGCCAACGTCCTGACTTTC.

This rearrangement joins TRBV18 to TRBJ1-5; 8 bases align to TRBD1. The V segment lost 3 bases and the J segment 4 bases; nucleotides outside the gene matches: 2. Per the germline V gene, CDR1 is KGHSH and CDR2 is LQKENI. This CDR3 has 14 residues. The CDR3 nucleotides read TGTGCCAGCTCACCCCGACAGGGGAATCAGCCCCAGCATTTT. This codes for CASSPRQGNQPQHF. The whole variable domain, remainder taken from reference TRBV18 and TRBJ1-5, is NAGVMQNPRHLVRRRGQEARLRCSPMKGHSHVYWYRQLPEEGLKFMVYLQKENIIDESGMPKERFSAEFPKEGPSILRIQQVVRGDSAAYFCASSPRQGNQPQHFGDGTRLSIL.

The chain combines TRBV19 with TRBJ1-5; no clear D. Trimming took 1 base from V and 7 from J, leaving 8 bases between them. CDR1 LNHDA and CDR2 SQIVND come from the germline V gene (reference sequence). The CDR3 consists of 13 residues. CDR3 protein: CASSIGEEQPQHF. DNA for the CDR3: TGTGCCAGTAGTATAGGGGAGGAACAGCCCCAGCATTTT.

This clone appeared a few times. The same CDR3 also results from other DNA sequences found in this sample. The chain carries TRBV2 and TRBJ2-5, with 9 bases identical to TRBD1. V gave up 6 bases and J gave up 1 base; unmatched junction bases: 9. There are 16 residues in the CDR3. CDR1 and CDR2 from the germline V gene are SNHLY and FYNNEI. The CDR3 loop is CASRYGTGMSQETQYF. CDR3 nucleotides: TGTGCCAGCAGATATGGGACAGGGATGAGCCAAGAGACCCAGTACTTC. The entire variable domain, with the rest obtained from reference TRBV2 and TRBJ2-5, is as follows: EPEVTQTPSHQVTQMGQEVILRCVPISNHLYFYWYRQILGQKVEFLVSFYNNEISEKSEIFDDQFSVERPDGSNFTLKIRSTKLEDSAMYFCASRYGTGMSQETQYFGPGTRLLVL.

The chain is built from TRBV4-2 and TRBJ1-4; weak D call: TRBD1 (6 bases). V lost 3 bases and J lost 7, with 18 bases in between. Germline lookup yields CDR1 LGHNA and CDR2 YNFKEQ. The CDR3 is 16 residues long. CDR3 sequence reads: CASSQFSQGIGEKLFF. The CDR3 DNA reads TGTGCCAGCAGCCAGTTCTCTCAGGGGATCGGTGAAAAACTGTTTTTT.

This clone was counted only a few times. This rearrangement joins TRBV2 to TRBJ2-7; the match to TRBD2 covers 8 bases. This CDR3 is 15 amino acids long. Germline CDR1 is SNHLY and CDR2 is FYNNEI. Trimming at V came to 6 bases and at J to 12 bases, leaving 19 bases not matched to a gene. The CDR3 spells CASRGPILSGNQAYF. The CDR3, as DNA: TGTGCCAGCAGGGGCCCCATTCTTAGCGGGAACCAGGCGTACTTC.

The chain links TRBV5-4 to TRBJ2-3; D perhaps matches TRBD2 (6 bases). The CDR3 is 14 residues long. V was cut by 1 base and J by 5 bases, with 11 bases left in between. Germline V lookup: CDR1 SGHNT, CDR2 YYREEE (reference sequence). In nucleotides, the CDR3 is TGTGCCAGCAGCTTGAGGTTGGAGGGAGATACGCAGTATTTT. This sequence encodes CASSLRLEGDTQYF.

The table lists this clone with a few counts. The rearrangement uses TRBV5-1 and TRBJ2-1; 11 bases match TRBD2. There are 15 residues in the CDR3. The V gene's germline CDR1 is SGHRS and CDR2 YFSETQ. V gave up 2 bases and J gave up 7 bases; unmatched junction bases: 5. CDR3 coding DNA: TGCGCCAGCAGCTTCTTTAGCGGGAGGGAGAATGAGCAGTTCTTC. Its translation is CASSFFSGRENEQFF.

This clone turned up a few times. The genes are TRBV18 and TRBJ2-1; weak D call: TRBD2 (6 bases). The CDR3 length is 14 residues. Germline CDR1 is KGHSH and CDR2 is LQKENI. V was clipped by 4 bases and J by 3 bases, with 10 bases between them. DNA of the CDR3: TGTGCCAGCTCACAGGTGACTAGCTACAATGAGCAGTTCTTC. Amino acid sequence: CASSQVTSYNEQFF.

The chain has TRBV27 and TRBJ2-7, with 8 bases aligning to TRBD2. The CDR3 sequence is 15 residues long. V trimming: 5 bases; J trimming: 4 bases; junction bases outside the gene matches: 10. The V gene's germline CDR1 is MNHEY and CDR2 SMNVEV (reference sequence). The CDR3 sequence: CASSNSGTRKYEQYF. The CDR3 DNA reads TGTGCCAGCAGTAACTCCGGGACTAGGAAGTACGAGCAGTACTTC.

This clone was recorded a few times. This rearrangement joins TRBV7-6 to TRBJ2-5, with a possible D match to TRBD2 (5 bases). The CDR3 is made up of 15 amino acids. V was pared by 5 bases and J by 4 bases, with 17 bases between. CDR1 SGHVS and CDR2 FNYEAQ come from the germline V gene. This chain's CDR3 is CASSQRVDFGETQYF. CDR3 bases: TGTGCCAGCAGCCAGAGGGTAGATTTTGGAGAGACCCAGTACTTC. The variable domain in full, with the rest retrieved from reference TRBV7-6 and TRBJ2-5, is GAGVSQSPRYKVTKRGQDVALRCDPISGHVSLYWYRQALGQGPEFLTYFNYEAQQDKSGLPNDRFSAERPEGSISTLTIQRTEQRDSAMYRCASSQRVDFGETQYFGPGTRLLVL.

There are a few counts of this clone. This sequence joins TRBV5-1 and TRBJ2-3; 11 nucleotides match TRBD2. The CDR3 contains 16 residues. The V gene's germline CDR1 is SGHRS and CDR2 YFSETQ. V dropped 0 bases and J dropped 2; count of bases not matched to a gene: 2. CDR3 loop: CASSLALAGDTDTQYF. For the CDR3, the DNA is TGCGCCAGCAGCTTGGCACTAGCGGGAGACACAGATACGCAGTATTTT.

The chain employs TRBV4-2 and TRBJ1-4, with 8 bases fitting TRBD1. With V trimmed by 0 bases and J by 8 bases, 8 bases remained unmatched. The V gene's germline CDR1 is LGHNA and CDR2 YNFKEQ. The CDR3 loop spans 16 amino acids. This chain's CDR3 is CASSQDGGQGGEKLFF. The CDR3 coding sequence is TGTGCCAGCAGCCAAGACGGAGGACAGGGAGGAGAAAAACTGTTTTTT.

The CDR3 DNA reads as TGTGCCAGCAGCTTGCAGGGGATCGCTGAAGCTTTCTTT. This sequence encodes CASSLQGIAEAFF. V is TRBV7-2 and J is TRBJ1-1; D is perhaps TRBD1 (6 bases). The CDR3 length is 13 residues. V lost 3 bases and J 6 bases, leaving 11 bases between the germline ends. From germline, CDR1 is SGHTA and CDR2 FQGNSA.

The chain couples TRBV18 to TRBJ2-3; TRBD1 matches 9 bases. After removal of 2 bases from V and 2 bases from J, the junction contained 2 bases not matched to a gene. The CDR3 extends over 15 amino acids. From germline, CDR1 is KGHSH and CDR2 LQKENI. The CDR3 here is CASSPGTGPTDTQYF. The CDR3 bases are TGTGCCAGCTCACCAGGGACAGGGCCCACAGATACGCAGTATTTT.